The source of this TCR beta chain is a study of blood T cell repertoires in COVID-19. Whole-study context: Both acute and convalescent COVID-19 samples were obtained from the United States, Italy and Spain. PBMCs, B-cell-depleted T cells, or T cells provided the cDNA or gDNA that made up the material.

Under the authors' procedure: From reference gene primer amplification, estimates of nucleated cell counts were derived. The data were produced by immunoSEQ multiplex PCR, yet TCRdb's version contains in-frame clones alone and is incomplete. The DNA was the basis for D and trimming; V, J and clone size are from that table. The sample carries some 260,000 clones, around 82% recorded once. The germline V gene has CDR1 MDHEN and CDR2 SYDVKM. The V and J ends lost 6 bases and 1 base respectively, with 16 bases between them. This CDR3 region has 15 residues. Sequences were obtained from peripheral blood. V gene TRBV28 combines with J gene TRBJ2-7; possibly TRBD2 for D (6 bases). The TCR originated in a woman of 80 years or more with active or convalescent COVID-19. CDR3 sequence: CASRPGPTRSYEQYF. CDR3 bases: TGTGCCAGCAGACCGGGACCGACTAGGTCCTACGAGCAGTACTTC.